A selection of T cell receptor beta chains follows, all from one sample in a study of cytomegalovirus exposure and HLA in healthy donors. Using immunoSEQ multiplex PCR, the repertoire was profiled, and TCRdb retains in-frame clones only, with some absent. The profile covers about 180,000 clones, with under 85% appearing a single time and about 2.9% taken by the ten largest. The sequenced material came from PBMCs. The receptors shown here come from a male donor in good health and CMV-seronegative. Both conserved end residues are part of each CDR3. D genes are given only for firm matches.

TRBV28,TRBJ2-3,-,TGTGCCAGCAGCCCTTTATTATTACATCATACGCAGTATTTT,CASSPLLLHHTQYF
TRBV4-2,TRBJ1-2,TRBD1,TGTGCCAGCAGCCAGAAGACAGGGGGCGACTATGGCTACACCTTC,CASSQKTGGDYGYTF
TRBV27,TRBJ2-7,-,TGTGCCAGCAGTTTATCTCCCCCCTACGAGCAGTACTTC,CASSLSPPYEQYF
TRBV20-1,TRBJ2-1,TRBD1,TGCAGTGCAAGGGACAGGAGAAAACAGTTCTTC,CSARDRRKQFF
TRBV6-5,TRBJ1-5,-,TGTGCCAGCAGTTACTCAAGTATTGGGGGAGGTCAGCCCCAGCATTTT,CASSYSSIGGGQPQHF
TRBV11-2,TRBJ2-7,-,TGTGCCAGCAGCCCCCGGACAGTCTCCTACGAGCAGTACTTC,CASSPRTVSYEQYF
TRBV6-6,TRBJ1-1,-,TGTGCCAGCAGTCCGCAACTTGGGGGGTTGAACACTGAAGCTTTCTTT,CASSPQLGGLNTEAFF
TRBV30,TRBJ1-3,-,TGTGCCTGGAGTGTATCGGGGGATTCCTCTGGAAACACCATATATTTT,CAWSVSGDSSGNTIYF
TRBV6-5,TRBJ1-2,-,TGTGCCAGCAGTTACAGGGGCATGGACTATGGCTACACCTTC,CASSYRGMDYGYTF
TRBV6-5,TRBJ1-3,TRBD1,TGTGCCACCTTTGTACAGGGGGAAAACACCATATATTTT,CATFVQGENTIYF
TRBV29-1,TRBJ2-2,TRBD2,TGCAGCGTGGCTAGCGGGGGCTCGTTCCGGAACACCGGGGAGCTGTTTTTT,CSVASGGSFRNTGELFF
TRBV2,TRBJ1-2,-,TGTGCCAGCAGTGAAGCCGGCAGGGGATTAAGAGGCTACACCTTC,CASSEAGRGLRGYTF
TRBV19,TRBJ2-7,TRBD1,TGTGCCAGTAGTACTACAGGGGCCCCAGCCTACGAGCAGTACTTC,CASSTTGAPAYEQYF
TRBV6-5,TRBJ2-2,TRBD1,TGTGCCAGCAGTTACTCGACCACAGGGGCCGGGGAGCTGTTTTTT,CASSYSTTGAGELFF
TRBV28,TRBJ1-5,-,TGTGCCAGCAGCCCACAGGGCAATCAGCCCCAGCATTTT,CASSPQGNQPQHF
TRBV6-5,TRBJ2-7,-,TGTGCCAGCAGGCCCCCGGGTTATGTCGAGCAGTACTTC,CASRPPGYVEQYF
TRBV9,TRBJ2-1,-,TGTGCCAGCAGCGTAGGAGGGGGGGGGTCCGGCAATGAGCAGTTCTTC,CASSVGGGGSGNEQFF
TRBV7-9,TRBJ1-6,TRBD1,TGTGCCAGCAGCCGAACAGGGGGCACCTCACCCCTCCACTTT,CASSRTGGTSPLHF
TRBV30,TRBJ1-3,TRBD1,TGTGCCTGGAGTCGGGACAGATCGGGAAACACCATATATTTT,CAWSRDRSGNTIYF
TRBV9,TRBJ1-3,-,TGTGCCAGCAGCGTAGGGGGGGGAACTGGAAACACCATATATTTT,CASSVGGGTGNTIYF